These T cell receptor beta chains were read from a single sample in a study of blood T cell repertoires in COVID-19. The repertoire was sequenced with immunoSEQ multiplex PCR; TCRdb's copy has only in-frame clones and lacks some. This table holds about 70,000 clones, more than 75% found once. Sample: peripheral blood. These receptor sequences come from an elderly woman with active or convalescent COVID-19. The CDR3 runs from the conserved cysteine through the conserved F or W. The order of the fields is V gene, clone size, D gene, J gene, CDR3 protein, CDR3 DNA. The D gene is left open where the match is weak. Clone size is stated in some rows and not others, as once, few, many or a class when expanded.

TRBV6-2/TRBV6-3,.,TRBD1,TRBJ1-1,CASSQRQGAIHGAFF,TGTGCCAGCAGCCAACGACAGGGGGCCATACATGGAGCTTTCTTT
TRBV18,once,.,TRBJ1-5,CASSPDREQPQHF,TGTGCCAGCTCACCTGATAGGGAGCAGCCCCAGCATTTT
TRBV24-1,.,TRBD2,TRBJ2-5,CATSDSGGGARETQYF,TGTGCCACCAGTGATTCGGGCGGGGGGGCCCGAGAGACCCAGTACTTC
TRBV9,.,TRBD2,TRBJ2-5,CASSGQGLAGGETQYF,TGTGCCAGCAGCGGACAGGGACTAGCGGGGGGAGAGACCCAGTACTTC
TRBV5-1,.,TRBD1,TRBJ1-5,CASSREGTALEPQHF,TGCGCCAGCAGCCGGGAGGGGACAGCCCTTGAGCCCCAGCATTTT
TRBV19,few,.,TRBJ2-1,CASKGPTSYNEQFF,TGTGCCAGTAAGGGGCCTACCTCCTACAATGAGCAGTTCTTC
TRBV19,.,TRBD2,TRBJ2-7,CATSGLTPYEQYF,TGTGCCACCTCGGGACTAACCCCCTACGAGCAGTACTTC
TRBV18,.,TRBD1,TRBJ2-5,CASSGQGRYQYF,TGTGCCAGCTCAGGACAGGGCAGATACCAGTACTTC
TRBV27,once,.,TRBJ2-5,CASSLSVLDQETQYF,TGTGCCAGCAGTTTATCGGTACTAGACCAAGAGACCCAGTACTTC
TRBV6-2/TRBV6-3,few,TRBD1,TRBJ2-7,CASSYLDRSYEQYF,TGTGCCAGCAGTTACCTGGACAGGTCCTACGAGCAGTACTTC
TRBV19,.,.,TRBJ1-6,CASSPHTGNSPLHF,TGTGCCAGTAGCCCTCATACCGGTAATTCACCCCTCCACTTT
TRBV6-5,.,.,TRBJ1-2,CASSYNDRSFYGYTF,TGTGCCAGCAGTTACAATGATCGGTCCTTCTATGGCTACACCTTC
TRBV19,.,.,TRBJ2-1,CASSGGYSYNEQFF,TGTGCCAGTAGCGGGGGTTACTCCTACAATGAGCAGTTCTTC
TRBV11-2,.,.,TRBJ1-1,CASSPREMNTEAFF,TGTGCCAGCAGCCCCCGGGAGATGAACACTGAAGCTTTCTTT
TRBV3-1/TRBV3-2,once,TRBD1,TRBJ1-4,CASSQGSADRGEKLFF,TGTGCCAGCAGCCAGGGTTCAGCTGACAGGGGTGAAAAACTGTTTTTT
TRBV7-9,.,TRBD1,TRBJ1-1,CASSLVQGATEAFF,TGTGCCAGCAGCTTAGTTCAGGGGGCGACTGAAGCTTTCTTT
TRBV15,.,TRBD1,TRBJ1-2,CATSGDRDYGYTF,TGTGCCACCAGCGGAGACAGGGACTATGGCTACACCTTC
TRBV2,.,TRBD2,TRBJ2-1,CASSLAAGTYNEQFF,TGTGCCAGCTCACTAGCGGCGGGTACATACAATGAGCAGTTCTTC
TRBV12-5,.,.,TRBJ1-2,CASGSSGYGYTF,TGTGCTAGTGGTTCGAGTGGCTATGGCTACACCTTC
TRBV4-3,.,.,TRBJ1-6,CASSQDDSFNSPLHF,TGCGCCAGCAGCCAAGATGACAGTTTTAATTCACCCCTCCACTTT
TRBV18,.,.,TRBJ2-7,CASSPEQSYEQYF,TGTGCCAGCTCACCCGAACAGTCCTACGAGCAGTACTTC
TRBV11-3,.,.,TRBJ2-1,CASSLIVAGGGDEQFF,TGTGCCAGCAGCTTAATTGTGGCGGGTGGTGGGGATGAGCAGTTCTTC
TRBV30,once,.,TRBJ2-3,CAWSPTGGGGTQYF,TGTGCCTGGAGCCCGACAGGCGGAGGTGGTACGCAGTATTTT
TRBV12-3/TRBV12-4,.,.,TRBJ1-2,CASSSPQGGYTF,TGTGCCAGCAGCTCACCGCAGGGTGGCTACACCTTC
TRBV10-3,.,.,TRBJ2-1,CAISHDRISGNEQFF,TGTGCCATCAGTCATGACAGGATTTCGGGCAATGAGCAGTTCTTC
TRBV3-1/TRBV3-2,.,TRBD1,TRBJ1-5,CASSQGTGQQPQHF,TGTGCCAGCAGCCAAGGGACAGGGCAACAGCCCCAGCATTTT
TRBV7-2,.,.,TRBJ2-1,CASSLRLLGARNEQFF,TGTGCCAGCAGCTTAAGATTGCTAGGTGCTCGTAATGAGCAGTTCTTC
TRBV6-2/TRBV6-3,.,.,TRBJ2-2,CASSYLTGELFF,TGTGCCAGCAGTTACCTCACCGGGGAGCTGTTTTTT
TRBV20-1,.,.,TRBJ1-1,CSASSSEAVTEAFF,TGCAGTGCTAGTAGTTCGGAGGCGGTCACTGAAGCTTTCTTT
TRBV4-3,once,.,TRBJ1-1,CASSQIPRGTEAFF,TGCGCCAGCAGCCAAATACCAAGGGGCACTGAAGCTTTCTTT
TRBV4-2,once,TRBD2,TRBJ2-3,CASSLFWGTGSRGVDTQYF,TGTGCCAGCAGCCTCTTTTGGGGAACGGGGTCCCGGGGGGTAGATACGCAGTATTTT
TRBV13,.,.,TRBJ2-7,CASSFGVAKLLPGEQYF,TGTGCCAGCAGCTTCGGAGTAGCTAAACTCCTTCCTGGGGAGCAGTACTTC
TRBV28,.,TRBD1,TRBJ1-6,CASIRQGGNSPLHF,TGTGCCAGCATACGTCAGGGGGGAAATTCACCCCTCCACTTT
TRBV27,.,.,TRBJ1-1,CASSDTGLEAFF,TGTGCCAGCAGTGATACAGGGCTTGAAGCTTTCTTT
TRBV11-3,.,.,TRBJ1-2,CASSLGASGAYGYTF,TGTGCCAGCAGCTTAGGAGCCTCAGGGGCCTATGGCTACACCTTC
TRBV6-5,.,.,TRBJ2-7,CASRHGTPSYEQYF,TGTGCCAGCAGACACGGGACACCATCCTACGAGCAGTACTTC
TRBV5-5,.,.,TRBJ1-4,CASSVPGPTNEKLFF,TGTGCCAGCAGCGTTCCAGGGCCAACTAATGAAAAACTGTTTTTT
TRBV5-1,.,TRBD2,TRBJ2-5,CASSWRTSGGSQETQYF,TGCGCCAGCAGCTGGAGGACTAGCGGGGGTAGCCAAGAGACCCAGTACTTC
TRBV7-9,.,TRBD2,TRBJ2-3,CASSARGGLTTDTQYF,TGTGCCAGCAGCGCTCGGGGGGGCCTTACCACAGATACGCAGTATTTT
TRBV30,.,TRBD2,TRBJ2-1,CAWRTRGVDNEQFF,TGTGCCTGGAGAACCCGGGGGGTCGACAATGAGCAGTTCTTC
TRBV7-2,.,TRBD1,TRBJ2-7,CASSLGQGEEQYF,TGTGCCAGCAGCTTGGGACAGGGGGAAGAGCAGTACTTC
TRBV5-1,.,TRBD1,TRBJ2-7,CASSVTGGESYEQYF,TGCGCCAGCAGCGTGACAGGGGGCGAGTCCTACGAGCAGTACTTC
TRBV5-1,.,.,TRBJ1-1,CASSLIPTGSGGNTEAFF,TGCGCCAGCAGCTTGATCCCCACAGGGTCGGGAGGGAACACTGAAGCTTTCTTT
TRBV5-1,.,TRBD2,TRBJ2-2,CASSLTSGGINTGELFF,TGCGCCAGCAGCCTGACTAGCGGGGGGATTAACACCGGGGAGCTGTTTTTT
TRBV21-1,.,.,TRBJ1-2,CASSSPIDRKTNYGYTF,TGTGCCAGCAGCTCCCCTATAGACAGGAAGACTAACTATGGCTACACCTTC
TRBV11-2,.,.,TRBJ1-2,CASSLGGGFRGYTF,TGTGCCAGCAGCTTAGGGGGGGGATTTCGTGGCTACACCTTC
TRBV12-2,.,.,TRBJ1-5,CASRLSAGLNQPQHF,TGTGCAAGTCGCTTAAGCGCAGGGCTCAATCAGCCCCAGCATTTT
TRBV9,.,TRBD1,TRBJ2-7,CASSKDRAPYEQYF,TGTGCCAGCAGCAAAGACAGGGCCCCCTACGAGCAGTACTTC
TRBV6-4,once,TRBD2,TRBJ2-7,CASGDYTYEQYF,TGTGCCAGCGGGGACTACACCTACGAGCAGTACTTC
TRBV5-6,.,.,TRBJ2-7,CASSQGEFYEQYF,TGTGCCAGCTCACAGGGAGAATTCTACGAGCAGTACTTC
TRBV19,.,TRBD2,TRBJ2-3,CASSNQRGPHATQYF,TGTGCCAGTAGTAATCAGCGGGGCCCTCACGCTACGCAGTATTTT
TRBV5-4,.,.,TRBJ1-1,CASSLWSRGYTEAFF,TGTGCCAGCAGCCTCTGGTCTCGGGGGTATACTGAAGCTTTCTTT
TRBV30,.,.,TRBJ1-2,CAWSVWHNYGYTF,TGTGCCTGGAGTGTTTGGCATAACTATGGCTACACCTTC
TRBV2,.,.,TRBJ2-5,CASSKLSAQETQYF,TGTGCCAGCAGCAAACTGAGCGCCCAAGAGACCCAGTACTTC
TRBV10-3,once,.,TRBJ2-3,CAISGTETDTQYF,TGTGCCATCAGTGGGACTGAGACAGATACGCAGTATTTT